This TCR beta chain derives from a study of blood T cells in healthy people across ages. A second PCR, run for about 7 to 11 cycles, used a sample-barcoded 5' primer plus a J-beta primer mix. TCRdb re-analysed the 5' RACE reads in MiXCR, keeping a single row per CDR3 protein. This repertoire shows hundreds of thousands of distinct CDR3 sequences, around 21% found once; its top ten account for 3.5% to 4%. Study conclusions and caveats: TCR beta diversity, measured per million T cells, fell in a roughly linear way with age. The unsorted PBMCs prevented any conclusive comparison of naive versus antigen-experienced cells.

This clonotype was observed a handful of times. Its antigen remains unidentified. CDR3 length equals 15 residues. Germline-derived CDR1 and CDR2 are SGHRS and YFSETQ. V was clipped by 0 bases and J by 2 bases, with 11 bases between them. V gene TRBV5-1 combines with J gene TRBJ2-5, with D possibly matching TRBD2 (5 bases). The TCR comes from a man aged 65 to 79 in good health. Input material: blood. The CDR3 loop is CASSLETAGQETQYF. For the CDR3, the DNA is TGCGCCAGCAGCTTGGAGACCGCGGGTCAAGAGACCCAGTACTTC.